Listed below are T cell receptor beta chains from one sample, sequenced in a study of control samples from healthy donors and cancer patients. TCRdb keeps only in-frame clones here, not all; method: immunoSEQ multiplex PCR. The table records about 93,000 clones, around 89% of them present only once. The sequenced material came from blood. Receptors were obtained from a woman aged 70 to 79 in good health. Each CDR3 is given with its conserved first and last residue. A D gene is named only where the DNA matches it firmly. Clone size appears in some rows only: once, few, many, or a class for an expanded clone.

DNA: TGTGCCAGCAGTGGCGACAGGGGGCGAGTGGATCAGCCCCAGCATTTT; CDR3: CASSGDRGRVDQPQHF; J: TRBJ1-5; length: 16; D: TRBD1; size: NA; V: TRBV6-1
DNA: TGTGCCAGCAGCGTAGGTGAGGGCCTGACCTACGAGCAGTACTTC; CDR3: CASSVGEGLTYEQYF; J: TRBJ2-7; length: 15; D: NA; size: few; V: TRBV9
DNA: TGTGCCAGCTCAGAAAGGGGTACCTATGGCTACACCTTC; CDR3: CASSERGTYGYTF; J: TRBJ1-2; length: 13; D: NA; size: NA; V: TRBV6-5
DNA: TGTGCCAGCAGCTTATCTGAGAACACTGAAGCTTTCTTT; CDR3: CASSLSENTEAFF; J: TRBJ1-1; length: 13; D: NA; size: NA; V: TRBV7-6
DNA: TGTGCCAGCAGCCCAGCTGGACATAGCGGCTACACCTTC; CDR3: CASSPAGHSGYTF; J: TRBJ1-2; length: 13; D: NA; size: NA; V: TRBV7-9
DNA: TGCGCCAGCAGCTTGGGGTGGACAGCCCTGAACACTGAAGCTTTCTTT; CDR3: CASSLGWTALNTEAFF; J: TRBJ1-1; length: 16; D: NA; size: NA; V: TRBV5-1
DNA: TGTGCCAGTAGTATGGGGGTAATGATTGAAAAACTGTTTTTT; CDR3: CASSMGVMIEKLFF; J: TRBJ1-4; length: 14; D: NA; size: NA; V: TRBV19
DNA: TGTGCCACCCGACAGGGCCCCTACGAGCAGTACTTC; CDR3: CATRQGPYEQYF; J: TRBJ2-7; length: 12; D: TRBD1; size: NA; V: TRBV6-5
DNA: TGTGCCAGCAGTGAAGAGAATGCGGGTCAAGCTTTCTTT; CDR3: CASSEENAGQAFF; J: TRBJ1-1; length: 13; D: NA; size: NA; V: TRBV2
DNA: TGTGCCACCCGCCCCCGGGACAGGGCCGCCTCCTATAATTCACCCCTCCACTTT; CDR3: CATRPRDRAASYNSPLHF; J: TRBJ1-6; length: 18; D: TRBD1; size: NA; V: TRBV10-3
DNA: TGTGCCAGCAGCTTAGCCGATCAGGGCACTGAAGCTTTCTTT; CDR3: CASSLADQGTEAFF; J: TRBJ1-1; length: 14; D: NA; size: NA; V: TRBV11-2
DNA: TGCAGCGTTGGCGAGGGGACCGGAGCTTTCTTT; CDR3: CSVGEGTGAFF; J: TRBJ1-1; length: 11; D: NA; size: NA; V: TRBV29-1
DNA: TGCGCCAGCAGCTTTGCCGGGACTAGCGGAACCGGGGAGCTGTTTTTT; CDR3: CASSFAGTSGTGELFF; J: TRBJ2-2; length: 16; D: TRBD2; size: once; V: TRBV5-1
DNA: TGTGCCAGCAGTTTAAGAGGGACAGTTCTTTATAGCAATCAGCCCCAGCATTTT; CDR3: CASSLRGTVLYSNQPQHF; J: TRBJ1-5; length: 18; D: TRBD1; size: NA; V: TRBV27
DNA: TGTGCCAGCAGTTACTCGATAGGGCGGGTGTCGGACTACGAGCAGTACTTC; CDR3: CASSYSIGRVSDYEQYF; J: TRBJ2-7; length: 17; D: NA; size: NA; V: TRBV6-2/TRBV6-3
DNA: TGTGCCACCTCCCGCCTACTAGCGGGAGGAAAGGAGCAGTTCTTC; CDR3: CATSRLLAGGKEQFF; J: TRBJ2-1; length: 15; D: TRBD2; size: NA; V: TRBV13
DNA: TGTGCCAGTAGTCTAGAGAACTATGGCTACACCTTC; CDR3: CASSLENYGYTF; J: TRBJ1-2; length: 12; D: NA; size: NA; V: TRBV19
DNA: TGTGCCAGTAGTATTCTAGGGAGCACAGATACGCAGTATTTT; CDR3: CASSILGSTDTQYF; J: TRBJ2-3; length: 14; D: NA; size: NA; V: TRBV19
DNA: TGTGCCAGCAGCCAAGTGGCGGGGACCACAGATACGCAGTATTTT; CDR3: CASSQVAGTTDTQYF; J: TRBJ2-3; length: 15; D: NA; size: NA; V: TRBV3-1/TRBV3-2
DNA: TGTGCCAGCAGCTTAGGGAGATCACCCCTCCACTTT; CDR3: CASSLGRSPLHF; J: TRBJ1-6; length: 12; D: NA; size: NA; V: TRBV7-9
DNA: TGTGCCAGCAGCCCTGCGTCCGGACAGTTCTCTGGAAACACCATATATTTT; CDR3: CASSPASGQFSGNTIYF; J: TRBJ1-3; length: 17; D: NA; size: NA; V: TRBV5-4
DNA: TGTGCCAGTAGTATAGTTTTTAAGGGGGATACGCAGTATTTT; CDR3: CASSIVFKGDTQYF; J: TRBJ2-3; length: 14; D: NA; size: NA; V: TRBV19
DNA: TGCGCCAGCAGCTTGTCTGGGACCTACGAGCAGTACTTC; CDR3: CASSLSGTYEQYF; J: TRBJ2-7; length: 13; D: NA; size: NA; V: TRBV5-1
DNA: TGTGCCAGCAGTCCTCAGGGCCTAAACTATGGCTACACCTTC; CDR3: CASSPQGLNYGYTF; J: TRBJ1-2; length: 14; D: NA; size: NA; V: TRBV6-5
DNA: TGTGCCAGCAGTTCAGGGACCTACAATCAGCCCCAGCATTTT; CDR3: CASSSGTYNQPQHF; J: TRBJ1-5; length: 14; D: NA; size: NA; V: TRBV27
DNA: TGTGCCAGCAGCCAGCCCGGAAATTCACCCCTCCACTTT; CDR3: CASSQPGNSPLHF; J: TRBJ1-6; length: 13; D: NA; size: NA; V: TRBV14
DNA: TGTGCCAGTAGTGGAGGGACAGGGGGTGGGCATCGGAACATTCAGTACTTC; CDR3: CASSGGTGGGHRNIQYF; J: TRBJ2-4; length: 17; D: TRBD1; size: NA; V: TRBV19
DNA: TGTGCCAGTAGTTACAGGGAAGCGATAACTGAAGCTTTCTTT; CDR3: CASSYREAITEAFF; J: TRBJ1-1; length: 14; D: NA; size: NA; V: TRBV19
DNA: TGTGCCAGCAGCGGAGGGCTGGGGAATGAGCAGTTCTTC; CDR3: CASSGGLGNEQFF; J: TRBJ2-1; length: 13; D: NA; size: once; V: TRBV2
DNA: TGCAGTGCTAGTGGATTTGGGCTAGTGGGCCGAGAGACCCAGTACTTC; CDR3: CSASGFGLVGRETQYF; J: TRBJ2-5; length: 16; D: NA; size: NA; V: TRBV20-1
DNA: TGTGCCAGCAGTGATCCGATAGGCGGCGGTCAGCCCCAGCATTTT; CDR3: CASSDPIGGGQPQHF; J: TRBJ1-5; length: 15; D: NA; size: NA; V: TRBV6-1
DNA: TGTGCCAGCAGCGTAGCTGGGGGTCTCAGCTATGGCTACACCTTC; CDR3: CASSVAGGLSYGYTF; J: TRBJ1-2; length: 15; D: NA; size: few; V: TRBV9
DNA: TGCGCCAGCAGCTTGGGGGCGGGAAATTCCTACGAGCAGTACTTC; CDR3: CASSLGAGNSYEQYF; J: TRBJ2-7; length: 15; D: NA; size: NA; V: TRBV5-1
DNA: TGCGCCAGCAGCTTGGAGCGAGCGGGGGTGAGCACAGATACGCAGTATTTT; CDR3: CASSLERAGVSTDTQYF; J: TRBJ2-3; length: 17; D: TRBD2; size: NA; V: TRBV5-1
DNA: TGTGCCAGCAGCGGCCGGGGCCTAGCGGGGAACAATGAGCAGTTCTTC; CDR3: CASSGRGLAGNNEQFF; J: TRBJ2-1; length: 16; D: TRBD2; size: NA; V: TRBV7-2
DNA: TGCGCCAGCAGCGGAGGACTAGCGCCCGTGGACGAGCAGTACTTC; CDR3: CASSGGLAPVDEQYF; J: TRBJ2-7; length: 15; D: TRBD2; size: NA; V: TRBV5-1
DNA: TGTGCCAGCAGTGAAGGGGGGCCGGGAAGGAATGAGCAGTTCTTC; CDR3: CASSEGGPGRNEQFF; J: TRBJ2-1; length: 15; D: NA; size: NA; V: TRBV2
DNA: TGTGCCAGCAGCTTAGGAGAGGGGAACTATGGCTACACCTTC; CDR3: CASSLGEGNYGYTF; J: TRBJ1-2; length: 14; D: NA; size: NA; V: TRBV7-8
DNA: TGTGCCAGCAGCCACTCCTCCTACGAGCAGTACTTC; CDR3: CASSHSSYEQYF; J: TRBJ2-7; length: 12; D: NA; size: NA; V: TRBV14
DNA: TGTGCCAGCAGTGAATTAGCGGGAGGATCCGAGCAGTACTTC; CDR3: CASSELAGGSEQYF; J: TRBJ2-7; length: 14; D: TRBD2; size: once; V: TRBV6-1
DNA: TGTGCCAGCAGCTATTCAGGAGGGGGCACTGAAGCTTTCTTT; CDR3: CASSYSGGGTEAFF; J: TRBJ1-1; length: 14; D: NA; size: NA; V: TRBV2
DNA: TGCGCCAGCAGCTTGGAAGTGGTGAACACTGAAGCTTTCTTT; CDR3: CASSLEVVNTEAFF; J: TRBJ1-1; length: 14; D: NA; size: once; V: TRBV5-1
DNA: TGTGCCAGTACGCAGGGGAACACCGGGGAGCTGTTTTTT; CDR3: CASTQGNTGELFF; J: TRBJ2-2; length: 13; D: NA; size: NA; V: TRBV19
DNA: TGTGCCAGCAGCCACCATACCGGGACGGACCACAATGAGCAGTTCTTC; CDR3: CASSHHTGTDHNEQFF; J: TRBJ2-1; length: 16; D: NA; size: NA; V: TRBV3-1/TRBV3-2
DNA: TGTGCCACCAGCAGAGATATTACGGACTCTAGCACAGATACGCAGTATTTT; CDR3: CATSRDITDSSTDTQYF; J: TRBJ2-3; length: 17; D: NA; size: NA; V: TRBV15
DNA: TGTGCCAGCAGTCCACGACGGATGAACACTGAAGCTTTCTTT; CDR3: CASSPRRMNTEAFF; J: TRBJ1-1; length: 14; D: NA; size: NA; V: TRBV27
DNA: TGTGCCATCAGGAGCGGGAGTGACTACAATGAGCAGTTCTTC; CDR3: CAIRSGSDYNEQFF; J: TRBJ2-1; length: 14; D: TRBD2; size: NA; V: TRBV10-3
DNA: TGTGCCAGCAGCCACCGACGCCTAGCTAACAGGGTCATTGGGAATGAGCAGTTCTTC; CDR3: CASSHRRLANRVIGNEQFF; J: TRBJ2-1; length: 19; D: NA; size: NA; V: TRBV3-1/TRBV3-2
DNA: TGTGCCTGGAGTGTAGGCATCACTGGCAACTCACCCCTCCACTTT; CDR3: CAWSVGITGNSPLHF; J: TRBJ1-6; length: 15; D: NA; size: NA; V: TRBV30
DNA: TGTGCCAGCAGTGAAGCGCCTGCTGGGCTCGGGAGCAATCAGCCCCAGCATTTT; CDR3: CASSEAPAGLGSNQPQHF; J: TRBJ1-5; length: 18; D: NA; size: NA; V: TRBV6-1
DNA: TGTGCCACCCCTCCTTGTTGGGAGCAGTACTTC; CDR3: CATPPCWEQYF; J: TRBJ2-7; length: 11; D: NA; size: NA; V: TRBV9
DNA: TGTGCCAGCAGCCCAGACAATAACTATGGCTACACCTTC; CDR3: CASSPDNNYGYTF; J: TRBJ1-2; length: 13; D: NA; size: NA; V: TRBV11-2
DNA: TGTGCCAGCAGGTATACGTCTGGCGAGCAGTACTTC; CDR3: CASRYTSGEQYF; J: TRBJ2-7; length: 12; D: NA; size: NA; V: TRBV2
DNA: TGCAGCGTCGTCCCCTTACTGACAGGGAATGGCTACACCTTC; CDR3: CSVVPLLTGNGYTF; J: TRBJ1-2; length: 14; D: TRBD1; size: NA; V: TRBV29-1
DNA: TGTGCCAGCAGTGCCGGGTTGGTAGAGACCCAGTACTTC; CDR3: CASSAGLVETQYF; J: TRBJ2-5; length: 13; D: NA; size: NA; V: TRBV6-2/TRBV6-3